The 25 T cell receptor beta chains below were found in one sample sequenced in a study of T-cell memory formation after mild COVID-19. TCRdb re-analysed the 5' RACE reads in MiXCR, keeping a single row per CDR3 protein. The sample carries about 560,000 distinct CDR3 sequences, about 22% recorded once. The sample taken for sequencing was PBMCs or a T cell subset sorted from them (not recorded which). These receptors were taken from an adult woman who had mild COVID-19 (a few samples of this study predate the infection). Cell type and time point are not known.

The V and J genes are TRBV18 and TRBJ1-4, with D possibly matching TRBD1 (6 bases). Germline CDR1 and CDR2: KGHSH and LQKENI. Deletions cut 6 bases from V and 3 bases from J, with 11 bases between. This CDR3 is built from 14 residues. The CDR3 DNA sequence: TGTGCCAGCTCCCTAGGGGGATCTAATGAAAAACTGTTTTTT. It codes for CASSLGGSNEKLFF.

The genes are TRBV9 and TRBJ2-3; the D gene is possibly TRBD1 (5 bases). CDR3 length equals 15 residues. Germline V gene sequence: CDR1 SGDLS, CDR2 YYNGEE. The ends were cut back, 0 bases at V and 6 bases at J, with 14 bases in the middle. For the CDR3, the DNA is TGTGCCAGCAGCGTAGCCCCCAGCAGGGCGGATACGCAGTATTTT. Its translation: CASSVAPSRADTQYF.

The chain carries TRBV12-3 or TRBV12-4 and TRBJ1-3, with 7 positions matching TRBD1. The CDR3 covers 15 residues. The J segment lost 3 bases and the V segment lost 6 bases, leaving 8 bases of the junction unmatched. The CDR3 protein is CASSRTGASGNTIYF. CDR3 bases: TGTGCCAGCAGCCGAACAGGGGCAAGTGGAAACACCATATATTTT.

This clonotype was observed a few times. The chain couples TRBV5-5 to TRBJ1-4; no clear D gene. The germline V gene has CDR1 SGHKS and CDR2 YYEKEE (reference sequence). The CDR3 contains 12 residues. Trimming removed 3 bases from V and 8 bases from J, with 8 bases in between. The CDR3 DNA reads TGTGCCAGCAGCTCGGATGGGGAAAAACTGTTTTTT. Translating gives CASSSDGEKLFF.

The chain combines TRBV6-5 with TRBJ1-1; unclear D gene. This CDR3 has 13 residues. Deletions cut 6 bases from V and 5 bases from J, with 13 bases between. The germline V gene encodes CDR1 MNHEY and CDR2 SVGAGI. The CDR3 reads CASRGLLGTEAFF. CDR3 sequence (DNA): TGTGCCAGCAGGGGCCTATTGGGGACTGAAGCTTTCTTT.

This clonotype showed up just a few times. The chain combines TRBV5-1 with TRBJ2-3; D tentatively reads TRBD1 or TRBD2 (5 bases each). Trimming shortened V by 2 bases and J by 2 bases, and 15 bases separated the two germline ends. CDR3 length: 16 amino acids. Germline V gene lookup returns CDR1 SGHRS and CDR2 YFSETQ. This CDR3 reads CASSFNGTDSTDTQYF. The CDR3 nucleotides read TGCGCCAGCAGCTTCAACGGGACGGACTCCACAGATACGCAGTATTTT.

This clonotype appeared a few times. This chain uses TRBV9 with TRBJ1-5; TRBD1 aligns across 7 bases. CDR1 and CDR2 (germline): SGDLS, YYNGEE. V lost 1 base to trimming and J lost 3 bases; unmatched junction nucleotides: 4. This CDR3 has 15 amino acids. The CDR3 reads CASSVSTGVNQPQHF. For the CDR3, the DNA is TGTGCCAGCAGCGTATCCACAGGGGTCAATCAGCCCCAGCATTTT. The variable domain in full, with the rest retrieved from reference TRBV9 and TRBJ1-5, is DSGVTQTPKHLITATGQRVTLRCSPRSGDLSVYWYQQSLDQGLQFLIQYYNGEERAKGNILERFSAQQFPDLHSELNLSSLELGDSALYFCASSVSTGVNQPQHFGDGTRLSIL.

This chain joins TRBV5-5 and TRBJ1-2, with no clear D. V lost 0 bases and J lost 8, with 11 bases in between. Per germline, CDR1 SGHKS and CDR2 YYEKEE (reference sequence). The CDR3 sequence is 13 residues long. The CDR3 nucleotides are TGTGCCAGCAGCTTGGTAACCCCTGTCGGCTACACCTTC. It encodes CASSLVTPVGYTF. The entire variable domain, with the rest obtained from reference TRBV5-5 and TRBJ1-2, is as follows: DAGVTQSPTHLIKTRGQQVTLRCSPISGHKSVSWYQQVLGQGPQFIFQYYEKEERGRGNFPDRFSARQFPNYSSELNVNALLLGDSALYLCASSLVTPVGYTFGSGTRLTVV.

This clonotype came up a few times. The chain employs TRBV9 and TRBJ2-1; 11 bases are a match to TRBD2. The ends lost 3 bases at V and 8 bases at J; junction bases unmatched: 7. The germline V gene encodes CDR1 SGDLS and CDR2 YYNGEE. The CDR3 length is 15 residues. CDR3 residues: CASSGSGGASDEQFF. The CDR3 DNA reads TGTGCCAGCAGCGGTAGCGGGGGGGCTTCTGATGAGCAGTTCTTC.

The V gene is TRBV27, the J gene TRBJ2-1, with TRBD2 identical over 8 bases. From germline, CDR1 is MNHEY and CDR2 SMNVEV (reference sequence). The trim removed 4 bases at V and 2 bases at J, leaving 7 bases unmatched. The CDR3 runs to 16 residues. The CDR3 nucleotides read TGTGCCAGCAGTTCTCGGACTAGCCGCGCCTACAATGAGCAGTTCTTC. It codes for CASSSRTSRAYNEQFF.

The chain recombines TRBV6-2 or TRBV6-3 with TRBJ2-1; no clear D gene. Germline V gives CDR1 MNHEY, CDR2 SVGEGT. Trimming shortened V by 0 bases and J by 9 bases, and 6 bases separated the two germline ends. The length of the CDR3 is 12 residues. The CDR3 sequence is CASSYSSSEQFF. In nucleotides, the CDR3 is TGTGCCAGCAGTTACTCGAGTAGTGAGCAGTTCTTC.

The chain is built from TRBV30 and TRBJ2-3; 11 nucleotides match TRBD2. The CDR3 extends over 15 amino acids. V lost 3 bases, J lost 1 base, and 3 bases stayed unmatched. Germline V CDR1 and CDR2: GTSNPN, SVGIG (reference sequence). Here the CDR3 reads CAWRLTSGGTDTQYF. The CDR3 DNA sequence: TGTGCCTGGAGGCTGACTAGCGGGGGCACAGATACGCAGTATTTT.

V is TRBV4-2 and J is TRBJ1-1, with D unresolved. Between the trimmed V and J ends, which lost 3 bases and 4 bases, there was a span of 12 bases. Looked up from germline, CDR1 is LGHNA and CDR2 is YNFKEQ. This CDR3 is 14 amino acids long. The CDR3 nucleotides read TGTGCCAGCAGCCAGGCGGTCTTAGGCACTGAAGCTTTCTTT. It encodes CASSQAVLGTEAFF.

This clonotype was counted ten times or more. This chain links TRBV7-9 with TRBJ2-5; 13 bases are shared with TRBD2. This CDR3 contains 15 residues. Germline-derived CDR1 and CDR2 are SEHNR and FQNEAQ (reference sequence). The V and J ends lost 5 bases and 2 bases, in that order; junction bases with no gene match: 2. The CDR3 reads CASSPLAGGQETQYF. The CDR3 DNA reads as TGTGCCAGCAGCCCACTAGCGGGGGGGCAAGAGACCCAGTACTTC.

This chain connects TRBV19 to TRBJ2-1, with 10 bases identical to TRBD2. The germline V gene has CDR1 LNHDA and CDR2 SQIVND (reference sequence). With V trimmed by 3 bases and J by 8 bases, 10 bases remained unmatched. The CDR3 spans 16 residues. The CDR3 nucleotides read TGTGCCAGTAGTATCCTAGCGGGAGTAAAGGGCTATGAGCAGTTCTTC. Encoded protein: CASSILAGVKGYEQFF.

This chain uses TRBV24-1 with TRBJ2-5; D might be TRBD2 (7 bases). CDR3 length: 16 residues. V was pared by 3 bases and J by 5 bases, with 18 bases between. The germline gives CDR1 KGHDR, CDR2 SFDVKD. CDR3 loop: CATSDPSAGAGETQYF. The CDR3 DNA reads TGTGCCACCAGTGATCCCTCGGCGGGGGCGGGGGAGACCCAGTACTTC.

The chain joins TRBV7-9 to TRBJ2-5, with D maybe TRBD1 (5 bases). CDR1 and CDR2 from the germline V gene are SEHNR and FQNEAQ (reference sequence). Trimming took 5 bases from V and 4 from J, leaving 17 bases between them. This CDR3 is 15 amino acids long. The CDR3 here is CASSPVLRQPETQYF. CDR3 coding DNA: TGTGCCAGCAGCCCCGTTTTGAGACAGCCAGAGACCCAGTACTTC. Looking up the rest from reference TRBV7-9 and TRBJ2-5 gives the full variable domain: DTGVSQNPRHKITKRGQNVTFRCDPISEHNRLYWYRQTLGQGPEFLTYFQNEAQLEKSRLLSDRFSAERPKGSFSTLEIQRTEQGDSAMYLCASSPVLRQPETQYFGPGTRLLVL.

This clonotype was found a few times. One end of the junction does not line up with germline, which may come from a read error. The genes are TRBV9 and TRBJ2-3; TRBD1 might be the D (6 bases). The CDR3 has 16 residues. Germline CDR1 SGDLS, CDR2 YYNGEE. The CDR3 here is CASSPTPGRGTDTQYF. CDR3 coding DNA: TGTGCCAGCAGCCCGACCCCCGGCAGGGGCACGGATACGCAGTATTTT.

This clonotype showed up just a few times. The chain uses TRBV7-9 and TRBJ2-7, with 16 bases identical to TRBD2. Germline V CDR1 and CDR2: SEHNR, FQNEAQ (reference sequence). This CDR3 contains 18 residues. Unmatched junction bases numbered 6, after V lost 0 bases and J lost 4 bases. The CDR3 sequence: CASSLAPGTSGRVYEQYF. The CDR3, as DNA: TGTGCCAGCAGCTTAGCCCCTGGGACTAGCGGGAGGGTTTACGAGCAGTACTTC.

This clonotype showed up just a few times. CDR3 region: CSARDWGSQETQYF. DNA of the CDR3: TGCAGTGCTAGAGATTGGGGCAGCCAAGAGACCCAGTACTTC. The chain uses TRBV20-1 and TRBJ2-5; D may be TRBD1 (5 bases). Trimming removed 0 bases from V and 1 base from J, with 9 bases in between. Germline V gene data show CDR1 as DFQATT and CDR2 as SNEGSKA (reference sequence). This CDR3 is built from 14 residues.

The table lists this clonotype with a few counts. The chain joins TRBV7-6 to TRBJ2-5; 7 bases fit TRBD2. Germline V gives CDR1 SGHVS, CDR2 FNYEAQ. The CDR3 covers 17 residues. V trimming: 5 bases; J trimming: 2 bases; junction bases outside the gene matches: 14. The CDR3 is CASSRHTLSGPQETQYF. The CDR3 DNA sequence: TGTGCCAGCAGCCGTCACACCCTTAGCGGGCCGCAAGAGACCCAGTACTTC.

The V and J genes are TRBV18 and TRBJ2-1; 10 nucleotides agree with TRBD2. The ends lost 1 base at V and 4 bases at J; junction bases unmatched: 7. The CDR3 spans 17 residues. Germline V lookup: CDR1 KGHSH, CDR2 LQKENI. CDR3 sequence reads: CASSPRYEAGGYNEQFF. For the CDR3, the DNA is TGTGCCAGCTCACCACGGTACGAAGCGGGAGGGTACAATGAGCAGTTCTTC. Together with reference TRBV18 and TRBJ2-1, the CDR3 gives the full variable domain: NAGVMQNPRHLVRRRGQEARLRCSPMKGHSHVYWYRQLPEEGLKFMVYLQKENIIDESGMPKERFSAEFPKEGPSILRIQQVVRGDSAAYFCASSPRYEAGGYNEQFFGPGTRLTVL.

The V gene is TRBV24-1, the J gene TRBJ1-1; no clear D. CDR3 length equals 13 residues. Germline loops: CDR1 KGHDR, CDR2 SFDVKD. Trimming left V 12 bases short and J 1 base short, with 14 bases between. In nucleotides, the CDR3 is TGTGCCGTCGCTATGGGAGGGAACACTGAAGCTTTCTTT. It specifies CAVAMGGNTEAFF.

This clonotype was observed a handful of times. V and J are TRBV29-1 and TRBJ2-3; no definite D call. CDR3 length equals 12 residues. Germline assignment: CDR1 SQVTM and CDR2 ANQGSEA. V lost 7 bases and J lost 3, with 11 bases in between. CDR3 sequence (DNA): TGCAGCGCCTTTCAAGGGACAGATACGCAGTATTTT. It yields the protein CSAFQGTDTQYF.

This clonotype was counted a few times. V gene TRBV5-6 combines with J gene TRBJ2-7; TRBD1 aligns across 7 bases. Trimming removed 2 bases from V and 2 bases from J; junction bases left unmatched: 7. CDR1 and CDR2 from the germline V gene are SGHDT and YYEEEE. The CDR3 sequence is 15 residues long. The CDR3 protein is CASSLIVGGAYEQYF. The CDR3, as DNA: TGTGCCAGCAGCTTAATTGTAGGGGGCGCCTACGAGCAGTACTTC.